What follows are 20 T cell receptor beta chains derived from one specimen sequenced in a study of blood T cell repertoires in COVID-19. Measured with immunoSEQ multiplex PCR; TCRdb has only the in-frame clones, and not every one. In the table there are more than 300,000 clones, about 88% of which are singletons. The sequenced sample consisted of peripheral blood. These receptors were obtained from a woman in her sixties or seventies with COVID-19, enrolled during active disease.

The rearrangement links TRBV5-8 to TRBJ1-2; 8 bases map to TRBD1. CDR1 is SGHTS, CDR2 YDEGEE, per germline. This CDR3 has 12 amino acids. Trimming took 0 bases from V and 14 from J; bases not matched to a gene: 6. CDR3 amino acids: CASSLGTGKNTF. The CDR3 DNA sequence: TGTGCCAGCAGCTTGGGGACAGGGAAGAATACCTTC. The entire variable domain, with the rest obtained from reference TRBV5-8 and TRBJ1-2, is as follows: EAGVTQSPTHLIKTRGQQATLRCSPISGHTSVYWYQQALGLGLQFLLWYDEGEERNRGNFPPRFSGRQFPNYSSELNVNALELEDSALYLCASSLGTGKNTFGSGTRLTVV.

This clone was counted a single time. The chain links TRBV10-3 to TRBJ2-1; 9 bases align to TRBD1. Trimming cost V 4 bases and J 6 bases; bases outside gene matches: 7. Germline V gene lookup returns CDR1 ENHRY and CDR2 SYGVKD. This CDR3 is 15 amino acids long. CDR3 amino acids: CAISGNGDRVNEQFF. CDR3 nucleotide sequence: TGTGCCATCAGTGGAAATGGGGACAGGGTCAATGAGCAGTTCTTC.

The rearrangement joins TRBV29-1 to TRBJ1-2; no firm D call. Trimming took off 0 bases at V and 4 bases at J, with 12 bases between the two ends. Germline V gene data show CDR1 as SQVTM and CDR2 as ANQGSEA. The CDR3 sequence is 14 residues long. The CDR3, as DNA: TGCAGCGTTGAAGATCAGAAACAGATCTATGGCTACACCTTC. Translating it yields CSVEDQKQIYGYTF.

The chain has TRBV27 and TRBJ1-4; the D gene is possibly TRBD1 (5 bases). V lost 6 bases and J 7 bases, leaving 15 bases between the germline ends. Germline V gives CDR1 MNHEY, CDR2 SMNVEV (reference sequence). The CDR3 runs to 14 residues. CDR3 bases: TGTGCCAGCAGCTTTCGGATGGGGCGTGAAAAACTGTTTTTT. The encoded protein is CASSFRMGREKLFF.

The table lists this clone with a few counts. The rearrangement links TRBV6-5 to TRBJ1-1; TRBD1 agrees at 8 bases. CDR1 is MNHEY and CDR2 is SVGAGI in the germline V gene. V lost 6 bases to trimming and J lost 5 bases; unmatched junction nucleotides: 5. The CDR3 covers 13 residues. The CDR3 DNA sequence: TGTGCCAGCAGCCTCAGGGGGCATACTGAAGCTTTCTTT. This translates into CASSLRGHTEAFF.

The genes are TRBV3-1 (or the pseudogene TRBV3-2) and TRBJ2-5; possible D gene TRBD2, 7 bases. Trimming cost V 5 bases and J 5 bases, with 18 bases left between them. The CDR3 length is 15 residues. Per germline, CDR1 LGHDT and CDR2 YNNKEL (reference sequence). CDR3: CASSEGGQVVETQYF. In DNA form, the CDR3 reads TGTGCCAGCAGCGAGGGGGGGCAGGTGGTGGAGACCCAGTACTTC.

The J gene is TRBJ2-4, the V gene TRBV19; TRBD1 agrees at 8 bases. CDR1 is LNHDA and CDR2 is SQIVND in the germline V gene (reference sequence). V lost 3 bases and J lost 0; bases outside the gene matches: 4. The CDR3 contains 16 residues. DNA for the CDR3: TGTGCCAGTAGTATCACAGGGGGGACAGCCAAAAACATTCAGTACTTC. Translation gives CASSITGGTAKNIQYF.

This chain uses TRBV20-1 with TRBJ1-2; the D is unclear. CDR1 is DFQATT, CDR2 SNEGSKA, per germline (reference sequence). V was clipped by 6 bases and J by 2 bases, with 7 bases between them. This CDR3 comprises 11 residues. CDR3 loop: CSATENYGYTF. The DNA for the CDR3 is TGCAGTGCCACGGAGAACTATGGCTACACCTTC.

The gene calls are TRBV5-4 and TRBJ2-7, with a possible D match to TRBD2 (7 bases). Per germline, CDR1 SGHNT and CDR2 YYREEE (reference sequence). Trimming pared 2 bases from V and 6 bases from J, leaving 15 bases between. CDR3 length equals 14 residues. The DNA of the CDR3 is TGTGCCAGCAGCTTTAGAGGGGGGGCTTCCGAGCAGTACTTC. Translating it yields CASSFRGGASEQYF.

This clone was counted only a few times. This chain links TRBV27 with TRBJ1-2; tentative D call: TRBD1 (5 bases). This CDR3 spans 13 amino acids. CDR1 MNHEY and CDR2 SMNVEV come from the germline V gene (reference sequence). The V end was cut by 6 bases, the J end by 4 bases, with 12 bases between. The CDR3 nucleotides are TGTGCCAGCAGCCAGGGAACAGTCTATGGCTACACCTTC. Translating it yields CASSQGTVYGYTF.

V gene TRBV5-4 combines with J gene TRBJ2-2; weak D call: TRBD2 (7 bases). V lost 6 bases and J lost 4, with 10 bases in between. This CDR3 region has 13 residues. Germline V CDR1 and CDR2: SGHNT, YYREEE (reference sequence). CDR3 sequence reads: CASMGGPTGELFF. CDR3 sequence (DNA): TGTGCCAGCATGGGGGGGCCCACCGGGGAGCTGTTTTTT.

The sample holds a few counts of this clone. The chain links TRBV2 to TRBJ2-6, with TRBD1 as a possible D gene (5 bases). Between the trimmed V and J ends, which lost 9 bases and 2 bases, there was a span of 14 bases. The germline V gene has CDR1 SNHLY and CDR2 FYNNEI. The CDR3 is made up of 15 amino acids. CDR3 bases: TGTGCCAGTCGACAGAGTGCGGCTGGGGCCAACGTCCTGACTTTC. Translating it yields CASRQSAAGANVLTF.

A few counts support this clone. The chain employs TRBV7-9 and TRBJ2-5; 9 bases are a match to TRBD2. The V gene's germline CDR1 is SEHNR and CDR2 FQNEAQ (reference sequence). The CDR3 loop spans 15 amino acids. V dropped 1 base and J dropped 7; count of bases not matched to a gene: 7. In DNA, the CDR3 is TGTGCCAGCAGCTTAGTCTCTAGCGGGGCCAGGACCCAGTACTTC. Translation gives CASSLVSSGARTQYF.

This clone came up a few times. CDR3 DNA sequence: TGTGCCAGCAGTCCCTTCCTATCTTTGGAGCAGTACTTC. It translates to CASSPFLSLEQYF. The chain joins TRBV27 to TRBJ2-7; D gene ambiguous. This CDR3 has 13 amino acids. Deletions cut 5 bases from V and 7 bases from J, with 15 bases between. Per the germline V gene, CDR1 is MNHEY and CDR2 is SMNVEV (reference sequence).

Here the CDR3 DNA reads TGTGCCACCCAAGCGGTGGGTAGCAATCAGCCCCAGCATTTT. Translating it yields CATQAVGSNQPQHF. J is TRBJ1-5 and V is TRBV24-1; D gene uncertain. The CDR3 has 14 residues. Germline V gene lookup returns CDR1 KGHDR and CDR2 SFDVKD. V lost 9 bases, J lost 0 bases, and 11 bases lay in between.

The chain recombines TRBV28 with TRBJ2-1; 10 bases are a match to TRBD2. Germline lookup yields CDR1 MDHEN and CDR2 SYDVKM. The CDR3 loop spans 15 amino acids. The trim removed 4 bases at V and 6 bases at J, leaving 6 bases unmatched. CDR3 protein: CASSSPAGGGNEQFF. The CDR3 DNA reads TGTGCCAGCAGTTCCCCAGCGGGGGGGGGCAATGAGCAGTTCTTC.

This clone was found once. The chain couples TRBV6-5 to TRBJ1-1, with TRBD1 matching over 7 bases. J gave up 0 bases and V 6 bases, and 4 bases lay outside the gene matches. Germline CDR1 is MNHEY and CDR2 is SVGAGI. This CDR3 has 14 amino acids. The CDR3 coding sequence is TGTGCCAGCAGGCACAGGGGCTTGAACACTGAAGCTTTCTTT. It yields the protein CASRHRGLNTEAFF.

J is TRBJ2-3 and V is TRBV14; D gene ambiguous. The CDR3 is 14 residues long. The germline CDR1 and CDR2 sequences are SGHDN and FVKESK. V lost 1 base to trimming and J lost 5 bases, with 10 bases between them. CDR3 coding DNA: TGTGCCAGCAGCCAAGTCCGTAGCCTAGATACGCAGTATTTT. Encoded protein: CASSQVRSLDTQYF.

The chain joins TRBV24-1 to TRBJ1-2, with 8 bases that match TRBD1. The CDR3 has 15 residues. The ends lost 3 bases at V and 4 bases at J; junction bases unmatched: 6. Germline lookup yields CDR1 KGHDR and CDR2 SFDVKD. For the CDR3, the DNA is TGTGCCACCAGTGATGCCTCAGGGGGCGGCTATGGCTACACCTTC. Translating it yields CATSDASGGGYGYTF.

This chain connects TRBV28 to TRBJ1-4; a weak D match, TRBD1 (5 bases). The CDR3 extends over 14 amino acids. CDR1 and CDR2 (germline): MDHEN, SYDVKM. Trimming took off 3 bases at V and 3 bases at J, with 8 bases between the two ends. CDR3 sequence (DNA): TGTGCCAGCAGTTTGGGGCAGGCTAATGAAAAACTGTTTTTT. Translated, it gives CASSLGQANEKLFF.